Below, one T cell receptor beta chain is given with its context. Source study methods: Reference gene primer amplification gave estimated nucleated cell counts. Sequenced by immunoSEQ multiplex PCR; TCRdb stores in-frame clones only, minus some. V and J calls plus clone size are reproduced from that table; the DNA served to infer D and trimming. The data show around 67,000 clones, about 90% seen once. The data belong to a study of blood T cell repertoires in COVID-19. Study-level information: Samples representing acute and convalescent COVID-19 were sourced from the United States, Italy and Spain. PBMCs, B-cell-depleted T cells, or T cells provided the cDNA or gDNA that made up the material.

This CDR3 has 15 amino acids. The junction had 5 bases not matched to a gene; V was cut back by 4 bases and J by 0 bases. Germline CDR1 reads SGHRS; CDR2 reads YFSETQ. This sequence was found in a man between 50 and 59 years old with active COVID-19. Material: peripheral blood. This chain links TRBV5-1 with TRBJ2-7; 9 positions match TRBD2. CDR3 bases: TGCGCCAGCAGCCCCCTAGCGGGGAGCTCCTACGAGCAGTACTTC. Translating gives CASSPLAGSSYEQYF.